These T cell receptor beta chains were read from a single sample in a study of breast tumors, draining lymph nodes, adjacent tissues. In TCRdb, the multiplex PCR reads were re-called with MiXCR into one record per CDR3 protein. Of around 170,000 distinct CDR3 sequences in the sample, about 33% were seen once. Sequencing input: axillary lymph node tissue. The receptors shown here come from a female donor with breast cancer. Some clones in this sample may be carry-over from other donors' samples. CDR3s include the opening cysteine and the closing phenylalanine or tryptophan. D genes are given only for firm matches. Only some rows state a clone size, as once, few, many or a class for expanded clones.

cdr3_aa cdr3_nt cdr3_length v_call clone_size j_call d_call
CASSVNGRSPLHF TGTGCCAGCAGTGTGAACGGGAGGTCACCCCTCCACTTT 13 TRBV6-4 . TRBJ1-6 .
CASSYSAGATGELFF TGTGCCAGCAGTTACTCGGCGGGAGCCACCGGGGAGCTGTTTTTT 15 TRBV6-5 many TRBJ2-2 TRBD2
CASSLEGLAGGYF TGTGCCAGCAGCTTAGAAGGTCTAGCGGGGGGGTACTTC 13 TRBV7-8 many TRBJ2-5 TRBD2
CASSLVGPPYEQFF TGTGCCAGCAGCTTAGTAGGCCCCCCATATGAGCAGTTCTTC 14 TRBV7-9 many TRBJ2-1 .
CASSLGRKETQYF TGTGCCAGCAGCTTAGGGCGGAAAGAGACCCAGTACTTC 13 TRBV7-2 many TRBJ2-5 .
CASSQDALGGAYEQYF TGTGCCAGCAGCCAAGATGCACTTGGGGGGGCCTACGAGCAGTACTTC 16 TRBV14 many TRBJ2-7 TRBD2
CASRPKTGGVTGELFF TGCGCCAGCAGACCTAAGACAGGGGGGGTGACCGGGGAGCTGTTTTTT 16 TRBV10-2 many TRBJ2-2 TRBD1
CSARPGVHNSPLHF TGCAGTGCTAGACCGGGGGTCCATAATTCACCCCTCCACTTT 14 TRBV20-1 . TRBJ1-6 .
CASSSVRDRKNEQYF TGCGCCAGCAGCTCGGTAAGGGACAGGAAGAACGAGCAGTACTTC 15 TRBV5-1 many TRBJ2-7 TRBD1
CASSFGNEQFF TGTGCCAGCAGCTTCGGGAATGAGCAGTTCTTC 11 TRBV7-9 many TRBJ2-1 .
CASSADRSTYEQYF TGTGCCAGCAGCGCGGACCGATCAACCTACGAGCAGTACTTC 14 TRBV11-1 many TRBJ2-7 .
CASSERTPRQGNSPLHF TGTGCCAGCAGCGAACGGACTCCGAGACAAGGAAATTCACCCCTCCACTTT 17 TRBV7-9 . TRBJ1-6 .
CASSQVWDLGVRSTGELFF TGTGCCAGCAGCCAAGTATGGGATTTGGGGGTGAGGAGCACCGGGGAGCTGTTTTTT 19 TRBV4-2 many TRBJ2-2 .
CASSLYDRGSTGELFF TGTGCCAGCAGCCTCTATGACAGGGGGAGTACCGGGGAGCTGTTTTTT 16 TRBV4-2 many TRBJ2-2 TRBD1
CSAIEPLPLAGSLSGPDTQYF TGCAGTGCTATCGAACCCCTTCCTCTAGCGGGATCCCTCAGCGGACCAGATACGCAGTATTTT 21 TRBV20-1 . TRBJ2-3 TRBD2
CASSLAYDGGQPTDTQYF TGTGCCAGCAGCTTGGCCTACGATGGAGGACAGCCCACAGATACGCAGTATTTT 18 TRBV5-4 many TRBJ2-3 .
CATNPTGEADTQYF TGTGCCACCAACCCCACAGGGGAAGCAGATACGCAGTATTTT 14 TRBV2 many TRBJ2-3 TRBD1
CASSSYGQGTPNEQLF TGTGCCAGCAGTTCTTATGGACAGGGGACGCCAAATGAGCAGCTCTTC 16 TRBV2 . TRBJ2-1 TRBD1
CASSLALKGLDEQYF TGTGCCAGCAGCTTAGCGCTAAAGGGTTTAGACGAGCAGTACTTC 15 TRBV7-6 many TRBJ2-7 .
CASSQEDSGGYEQYF TGTGCCAGCAGCCAAGAGGACAGCGGGGGATACGAGCAGTACTTC 15 TRBV3-1 many TRBJ2-7 TRBD2
CASKARPDSYGYTF TGTGCCAGCAAAGCCCGGCCGGACAGCTATGGCTACACCTTC 14 TRBV27 . TRBJ1-2 .
CSARVRAAAYEQYF TGCAGTGCTAGAGTTAGGGCGGCCGCCTACGAGCAGTACTTC 14 TRBV20-1 many TRBJ2-7 .
CASSLDPRATHGCTF TGTGCCAGCAGCTTGGATCCCAGAGCGACCCATGGCTGCACCTTC 15 TRBV5-4 . TRBJ1-2 .
CAWRPGHSYEQYF TGTGCCTGGAGACCGGGACACTCGTACGAGCAGTACTTC 13 TRBV30 many TRBJ2-7 .
CATSRDAGQGGTDTQYF TGTGCCACCAGCAGAGATGCCGGACAGGGGGGCACAGATACGCAGTATTTT 17 TRBV15 . TRBJ2-3 TRBD1
CSALGLGTVNYEQYF TGCAGTGCTCTCGGGCTGGGGACAGTTAACTACGAGCAGTACTTC 15 TRBV20-1 many TRBJ2-7 TRBD1
CASSLVPPSGGAEDTQYF TGTGCCAGCAGCTTAGTTCCCCCTAGCGGGGGGGCCGAGGATACGCAGTATTTT 18 TRBV7-2 many TRBJ2-3 TRBD2
CASRATGQGIGYTF TGTGCCAGCAGGGCAACGGGACAGGGAATTGGCTACACCTTC 14 TRBV7-9 . TRBJ1-2 TRBD1
CSARRGKAEAFF TGCAGTGCTAGAAGGGGGAAGGCTGAAGCTTTCTTT 12 TRBV20-1 . TRBJ1-1 .
CASSFSGLADEQYF TGTGCCAGCAGCTTTTCCGGACTAGCGGACGAGCAGTACTTC 14 TRBV7-9 many TRBJ2-7 TRBD2
CASSFTYYNEQFF TGTGCCAGCAGCTTTACCTACTACAATGAGCAGTTCTTC 13 TRBV7-3 many TRBJ2-1 .
CASSQRDRGGNEQFF TGCGCCAGCAGCCAAAGGGACAGGGGTGGCAATGAGCAGTTCTTC 15 TRBV4-1 many TRBJ2-1 TRBD1
CASIGNSFYNEQFF TGTGCCAGCATCGGCAACAGCTTCTACAATGAGCAGTTCTTC 14 TRBV7-6 . TRBJ2-1 .
CASSPEVRDGYTF TGCGCCAGCAGCCCGGAAGTACGAGATGGCTACACCTTC 13 TRBV4-1 many TRBJ1-2 .
CASSEPEGQLSYEQYF TGTGCCAGCAGCGAGCCGGAGGGACAGCTTTCCTACGAGCAGTACTTC 16 TRBV9 many TRBJ2-7 .
CASSASGGDGDTQYF TGTGCCAGCAGCGCGAGCGGGGGGGACGGGGATACGCAGTATTTT 15 TRBV9 many TRBJ2-3 TRBD2
CASSLGRTGSGELFF TGTGCCAGCAGCTTAGGAAGAACAGGATCCGGGGAGCTGTTTTTT 15 TRBV11-3 many TRBJ2-2 .
CASSQTTGEQYGYTF TGCGCCAGCAGCCAAACAACAGGGGAACAATATGGCTACACCTTC 15 TRBV4-1 many TRBJ1-2 TRBD1
CASSSLAGGLDEQFF TGTGCCAGCAGCTCATTAGCGGGAGGGCTCGATGAGCAGTTCTTC 15 TRBV5-6 . TRBJ2-1 TRBD2
CASSYRKTTYEQYF TGTGCCAGCAGTTACCGGAAAACCACCTACGAGCAGTACTTC 14 TRBV27 few TRBJ2-7 .
CASSLQGGLWNEQFF TGTGCCAGCAGCTTACAGGGGGGGCTGTGGAATGAGCAGTTCTTC 15 TRBV11-2 many TRBJ2-1 .